Below are 11 T cell receptor beta chains sequenced from a single sample in a study of graft-versus-host responses after intestinal transplantation. The antigens for these receptors are not known. Data came from immunoSEQ multiplex PCR; TCRdb stores just in-frame clones and leaves some out. The table records around 90,000 clones, about 93% of them present only once. The sequencing used unstimulated CD8+ T cells sorted from spleen or lymph node cells, collected before transplant. These receptors were obtained from a human donor who was the organ donor for an intestinal transplant.

V usage is TRBV11-2 and J usage is TRBJ2-3, with 13 bases lining up with TRBD2. Germline-derived CDR1 and CDR2 are SGHAT and FQNNGV. This CDR3 has 15 amino acids. V lost 5 bases, J lost 10 bases, and 9 bases stayed unmatched. As DNA, the CDR3 is TGTGCCAGCAGCCTACGGACTAGCGGGAGAGGGTCGCAGTATTTT. Amino acids: CASSLRTSGRGSQYF.

V is TRBV19 and J is TRBJ2-7; 8 bases align to TRBD1. This CDR3 region has 14 residues. Trimming removed 7 bases from V and 4 bases from J; junction bases left unmatched: 9. The germline CDR1 and CDR2 sequences are LNHDA and SQIVND (reference sequence). CDR3 coding DNA: TGTGCCAGTACCGCCGGGACAGGAACGTACGAGCAGTACTTC. It specifies CASTAGTGTYEQYF.

This chain joins TRBV4-3 and TRBJ2-3, with a weak D call TRBD2 (6 bases). CDR1 is LGHNA and CDR2 is YSLEER in the germline V gene. V gave up 2 bases and J gave up 3 bases, with 18 bases separating them. This CDR3 region has 17 residues. The CDR3 region has the DNA TGCGCCAGCAGCCAATCTGGCGTGGGGGAGGCGACAGATACGCAGTATTTT. Translating it yields CASSQSGVGEATDTQYF.

The chain uses TRBV5-4 and TRBJ2-5; TRBD2 agrees at 7 bases. From germline, CDR1 is SGHNT and CDR2 YYREEE (reference sequence). The length of the CDR3 is 18 residues. The trim removed 0 bases at V and 0 bases at J, leaving 11 bases unmatched. The CDR3 is CASSLAGLGLEHQETQYF. The CDR3 nucleotides are TGTGCCAGCAGCTTGGCCGGCCTTGGACTAGAGCACCAAGAGACCCAGTACTTC.

The genes are TRBV27 and TRBJ2-7; a weak D match, TRBD2 (5 bases). Germline CDR1 is MNHEY and CDR2 is SMNVEV (reference sequence). V dropped 4 bases and J dropped 2 bases, with 12 bases sitting between them. The CDR3 covers 14 residues. For the CDR3, the DNA is TGTGCCAGCAGTTCCCTGGGCGGGCCCTACGAGCAGTACTTC. Translating gives CASSSLGGPYEQYF.

V gene TRBV25-1 combines with J gene TRBJ2-2, with 9 bases that match TRBD2. The junction had 4 bases not matched to a gene; V was cut back by 4 bases and J by 4 bases. From germline, CDR1 is MGHDK and CDR2 SYGVNS. CDR3 length equals 15 residues. CDR3 bases: TGTGCCAGCAGTGTGGGTAGCGGGAGCACCGGGGAGCTGTTTTTT. Its translation: CASSVGSGSTGELFF.

In this sample, this clone turned up once. This chain joins TRBV12-5 and TRBJ1-1; a weak D match, TRBD1 (5 bases). Trimming pared 2 bases from V and 5 bases from J, leaving 9 bases between. This CDR3 contains 13 residues. Germline CDR1 and CDR2: LGHNT and FRNRAP. This CDR3 is CASGLWAGTEAFF. CDR3 DNA: TGTGCTAGTGGTTTGTGGGCAGGGACTGAAGCTTTCTTT.

The chain has TRBV6-5 and TRBJ2-5; D may be TRBD2 (6 bases). CDR3 length: 15 amino acids. V was trimmed by 1 base and J by 1 base, leaving 10 bases between them. Germline loops: CDR1 MNHEY, CDR2 SVGAGI. The CDR3 coding sequence is TGTGCCAGCAGTTACTTGAGCGGGTCCCAAGAGACCCAGTACTTC. It is translated as CASSYLSGSQETQYF.

The gene calls are TRBV5-6 and TRBJ2-2, with 8 bases that match TRBD1. The CDR3 is made up of 13 amino acids. V was clipped by 7 bases and J by 1 base; unmatched bases: 0. Looked up from germline, CDR1 is SGHDT and CDR2 is YYEEEE. CDR3 nucleotide sequence: TGTGCCAGCGGGACAGGGAACACCGGGGAGCTGTTTTTT. It specifies CASGTGNTGELFF.

The CDR3 spells CASTTIRENYNEQFF. The CDR3 DNA reads as TGTGCCAGCACCACTATCCGGGAGAACTACAATGAGCAGTTCTTC. The rearrangement joins TRBV19 to TRBJ2-1, with a tentative D call TRBD2 (6 bases). Germline CDR1 and CDR2: LNHDA and SQIVND (reference sequence). The CDR3 is 15 amino acids. V was clipped by 9 bases and J by 3 bases, with 18 bases between them.

The chain combines TRBV4-3 with TRBJ1-4; D gene uncertain. The CDR3 length is 14 residues. The germline V and J ends were trimmed by 1 base and 8 bases, with 11 bases remaining between them. The germline CDR1 and CDR2 sequences are LGHNA and YSLEER. CDR3 bases: TGCGCCAGCAGCCAAGCGGGTAAAGGAGAAAAACTGTTTTTT. This translates into CASSQAGKGEKLFF.